This paragraph covers one T cell receptor (beta chain) sequence. The sample originates from a study of PD-1 blockade in classical Hodgkin lymphoma. On the study more broadly: Patients were given intravenous nivolumab, 3 mg/kg, every 2 weeks.

V lost 2 bases to trimming and J lost 4 bases, with 12 bases between them. Germline V gene sequence: CDR1 MNHNS, CDR2 SASEGT. The CDR3 totals 16 residues. Relapses following autologous stem cell transplantation were seen in all patients, with brentuximab vedotin exposure varying. The protocol was immunoSEQ multiplex PCR, while the TCRdb copy is restricted to in-frame clones and leaves out a portion. The data contain 70,000 to 80,000 clones, more than 85% of them singletons. The sequence was obtained from a human donor with classical Hodgkin lymphoma. The rearrangement links TRBV6-1 to TRBJ2-6; D call uncertain. This sample comprised peripheral blood mononuclear cells (PBMCs), obtained at baseline. The CDR3 DNA follows: TGTGCCAGCAGTGAACATCTTTCTTGGGGGGCCAACGTCCTGACTTTC. Protein product: CASSEHLSWGANVLTF.